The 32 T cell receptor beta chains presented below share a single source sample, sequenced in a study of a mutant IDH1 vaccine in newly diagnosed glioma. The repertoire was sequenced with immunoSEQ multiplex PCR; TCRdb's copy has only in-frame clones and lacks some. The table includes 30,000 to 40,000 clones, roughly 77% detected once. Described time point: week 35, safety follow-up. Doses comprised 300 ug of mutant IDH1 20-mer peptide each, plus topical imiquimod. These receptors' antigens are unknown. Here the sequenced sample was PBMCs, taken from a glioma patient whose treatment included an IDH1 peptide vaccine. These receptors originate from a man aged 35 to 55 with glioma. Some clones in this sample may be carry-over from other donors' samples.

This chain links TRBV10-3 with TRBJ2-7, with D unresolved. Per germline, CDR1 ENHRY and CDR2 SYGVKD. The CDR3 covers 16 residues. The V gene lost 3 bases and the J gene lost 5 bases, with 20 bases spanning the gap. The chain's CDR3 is CAISDPSKGGFHEQYF. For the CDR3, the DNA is TGTGCCATCAGTGACCCCAGTAAGGGTGGCTTCCACGAGCAGTACTTC.

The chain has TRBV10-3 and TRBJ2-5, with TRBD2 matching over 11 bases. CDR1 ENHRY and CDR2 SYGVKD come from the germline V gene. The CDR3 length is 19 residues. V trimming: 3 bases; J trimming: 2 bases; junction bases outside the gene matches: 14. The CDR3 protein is CAISDRGASGGKIQETQYF. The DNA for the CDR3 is TGTGCCATCAGTGACCGGGGGGCTAGCGGGGGGAAAATTCAAGAGACCCAGTACTTC.

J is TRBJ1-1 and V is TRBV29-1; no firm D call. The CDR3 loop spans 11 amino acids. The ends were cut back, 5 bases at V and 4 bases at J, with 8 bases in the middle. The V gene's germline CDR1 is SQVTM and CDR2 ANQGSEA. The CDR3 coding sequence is TGCAGCGTTAGGGTCGGCACTGAAGCTTTCTTT. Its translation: CSVRVGTEAFF.

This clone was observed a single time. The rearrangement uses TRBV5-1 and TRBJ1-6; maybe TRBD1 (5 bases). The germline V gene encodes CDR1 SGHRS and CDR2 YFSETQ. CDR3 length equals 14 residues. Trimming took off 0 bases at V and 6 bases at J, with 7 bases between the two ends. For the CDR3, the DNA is TGCGCCAGCAGCTTGGGACAGCTTAATTCACCCCTCCACTTT. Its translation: CASSLGQLNSPLHF.

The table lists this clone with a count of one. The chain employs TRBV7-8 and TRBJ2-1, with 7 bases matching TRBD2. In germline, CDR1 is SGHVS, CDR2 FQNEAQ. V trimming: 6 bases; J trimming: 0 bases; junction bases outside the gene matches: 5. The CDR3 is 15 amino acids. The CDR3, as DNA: TGTGCCAGCAGTCAATCGGGGGGCTCCTACAATGAGCAGTTCTTC. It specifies CASSQSGGSYNEQFF.

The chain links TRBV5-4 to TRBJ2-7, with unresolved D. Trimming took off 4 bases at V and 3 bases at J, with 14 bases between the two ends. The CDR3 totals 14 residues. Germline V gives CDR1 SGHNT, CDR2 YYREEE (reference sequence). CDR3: CASSQGGENYEQYF. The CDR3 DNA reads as TGTGCCAGCAGCCAAGGTGGAGAGAACTACGAGCAGTACTTC.

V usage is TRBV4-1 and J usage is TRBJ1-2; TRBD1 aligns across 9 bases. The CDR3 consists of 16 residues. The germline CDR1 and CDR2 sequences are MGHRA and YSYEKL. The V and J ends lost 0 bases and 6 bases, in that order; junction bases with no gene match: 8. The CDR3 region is CASSQERTGVGDGYTF. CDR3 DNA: TGCGCCAGCAGCCAAGAAAGGACAGGGGTAGGCGATGGCTACACCTTC.

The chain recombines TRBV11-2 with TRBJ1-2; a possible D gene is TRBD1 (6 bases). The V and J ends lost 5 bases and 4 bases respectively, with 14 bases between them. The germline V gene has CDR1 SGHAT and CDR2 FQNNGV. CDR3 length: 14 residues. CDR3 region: CASSISLGGYGYTF. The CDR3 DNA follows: TGTGCCAGCAGCATATCCCTAGGGGGCTATGGCTACACCTTC.

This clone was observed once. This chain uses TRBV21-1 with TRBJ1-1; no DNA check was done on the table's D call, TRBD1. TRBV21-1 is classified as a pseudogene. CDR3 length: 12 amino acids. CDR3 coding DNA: TGTGCCAGCAGCAAAAAAACAGGGGACGCTTTCTTT. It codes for CASSKKTGDAFF.

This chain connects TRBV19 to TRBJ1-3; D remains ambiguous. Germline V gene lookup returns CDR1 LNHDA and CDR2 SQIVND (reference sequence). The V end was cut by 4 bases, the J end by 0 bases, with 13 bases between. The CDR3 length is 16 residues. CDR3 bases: TGTGCCAGTAGTAGACTACCGAGGGACTCTGGAAACACCATATATTTT. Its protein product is CASSRLPRDSGNTIYF.

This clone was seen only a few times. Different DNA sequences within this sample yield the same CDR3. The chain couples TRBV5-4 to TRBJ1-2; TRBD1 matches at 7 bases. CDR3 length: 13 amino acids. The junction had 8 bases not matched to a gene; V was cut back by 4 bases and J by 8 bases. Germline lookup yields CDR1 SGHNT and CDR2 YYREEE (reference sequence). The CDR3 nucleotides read TGTGCCAGCAGCCTCGACAGGGTGGGAGGCTACACCTTC. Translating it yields CASSLDRVGGYTF. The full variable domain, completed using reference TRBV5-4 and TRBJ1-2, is ETGVTQSPTHLIKTRGQQVTLRCSSQSGHNTVSWYQQALGQGPQFIFQYYREEENGRGNFPPRFSGLQFPNYSSELNVNALELDDSALYLCASSLDRVGGYTFGSGTRLTVV.

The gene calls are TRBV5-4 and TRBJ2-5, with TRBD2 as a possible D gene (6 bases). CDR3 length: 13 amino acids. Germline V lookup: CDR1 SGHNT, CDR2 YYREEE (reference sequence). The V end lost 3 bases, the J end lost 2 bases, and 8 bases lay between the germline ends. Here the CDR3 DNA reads TGTGCCAGCAGCTCCGGGGGACAAGAGACCCAGTACTTC. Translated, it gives CASSSGGQETQYF.

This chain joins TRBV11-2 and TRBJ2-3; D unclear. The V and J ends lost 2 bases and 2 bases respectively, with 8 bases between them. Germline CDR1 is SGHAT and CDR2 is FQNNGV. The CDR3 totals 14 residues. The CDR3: CASSLFGPTDTQYF. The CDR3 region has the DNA TGTGCCAGCAGCTTATTTGGGCCCACAGATACGCAGTATTTT.

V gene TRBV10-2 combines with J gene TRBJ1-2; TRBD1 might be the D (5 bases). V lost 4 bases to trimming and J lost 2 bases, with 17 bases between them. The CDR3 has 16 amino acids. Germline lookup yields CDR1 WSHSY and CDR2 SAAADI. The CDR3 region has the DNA TGCGCCAGCAGTGGCGCTGTTGGGGCTTCAAACTATGGCTACACCTTC. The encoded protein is CASSGAVGASNYGYTF.

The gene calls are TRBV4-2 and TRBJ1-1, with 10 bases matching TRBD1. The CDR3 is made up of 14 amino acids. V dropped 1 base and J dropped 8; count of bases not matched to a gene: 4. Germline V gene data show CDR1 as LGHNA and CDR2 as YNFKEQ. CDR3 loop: CASSQGQGAEEAFF. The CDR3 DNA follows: TGTGCCAGCAGCCAAGGACAGGGGGCCGAAGAAGCTTTCTTT.

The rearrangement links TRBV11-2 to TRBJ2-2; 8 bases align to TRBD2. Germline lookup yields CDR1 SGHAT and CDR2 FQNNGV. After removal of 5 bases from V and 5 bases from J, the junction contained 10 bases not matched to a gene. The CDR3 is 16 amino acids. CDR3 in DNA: TGTGCCAGCAGCCCCCGTCTCAGCGGGGGTACCGGGGAGCTGTTTTTT. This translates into CASSPRLSGGTGELFF.

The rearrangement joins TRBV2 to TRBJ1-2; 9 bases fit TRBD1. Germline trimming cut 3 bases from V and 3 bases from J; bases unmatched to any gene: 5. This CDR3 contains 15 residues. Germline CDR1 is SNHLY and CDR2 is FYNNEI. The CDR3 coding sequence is TGTGCCAGCAGTGATCGGGACAGGGCCCACTATGGCTACACCTTC. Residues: CASSDRDRAHYGYTF.

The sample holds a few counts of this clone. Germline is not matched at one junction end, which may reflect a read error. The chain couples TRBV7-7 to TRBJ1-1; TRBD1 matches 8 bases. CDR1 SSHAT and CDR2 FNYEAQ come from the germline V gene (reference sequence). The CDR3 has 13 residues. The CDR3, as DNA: TGTGCTAGCAGCCCTGACAGGGGAGGAAAAGCTTTCTTT. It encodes CASSPDRGGKAFF.

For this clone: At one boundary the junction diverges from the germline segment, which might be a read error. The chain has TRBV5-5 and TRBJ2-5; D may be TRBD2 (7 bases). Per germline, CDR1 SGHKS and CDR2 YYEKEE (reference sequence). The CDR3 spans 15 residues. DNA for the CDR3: TGCGCCAGCAGCCAAGGGGGGGGAGGGTGGGAGACCCAGTACTTC. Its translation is CASSQGGGGWETQYF.

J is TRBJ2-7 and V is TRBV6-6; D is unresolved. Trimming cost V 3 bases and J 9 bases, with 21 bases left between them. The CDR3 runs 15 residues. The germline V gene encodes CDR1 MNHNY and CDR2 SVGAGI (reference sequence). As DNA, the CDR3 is TGTGCCAGCAGTTATCCCTCGGGCCGGGCGAATCGGCAGTACTTC. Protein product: CASSYPSGRANRQYF.

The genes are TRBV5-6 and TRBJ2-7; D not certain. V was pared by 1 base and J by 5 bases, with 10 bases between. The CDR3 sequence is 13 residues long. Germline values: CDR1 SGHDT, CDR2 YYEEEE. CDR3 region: CASSLYSGDEQYF. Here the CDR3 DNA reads TGTGCCAGCAGCTTGTACTCGGGTGACGAGCAGTACTTC.

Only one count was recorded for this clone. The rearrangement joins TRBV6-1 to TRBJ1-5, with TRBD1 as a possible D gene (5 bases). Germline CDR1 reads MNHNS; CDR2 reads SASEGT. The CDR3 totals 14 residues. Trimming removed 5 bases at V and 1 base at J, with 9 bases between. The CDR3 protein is CASSQGLSNQPQHF. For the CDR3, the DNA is TGTGCCAGCAGTCAGGGTCTGAGCAATCAGCCCCAGCATTTT.

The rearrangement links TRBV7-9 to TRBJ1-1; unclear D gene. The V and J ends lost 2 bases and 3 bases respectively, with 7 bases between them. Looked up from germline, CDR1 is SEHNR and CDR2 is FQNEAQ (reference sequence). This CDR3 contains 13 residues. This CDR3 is CASSLSRDTEAFF. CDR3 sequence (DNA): TGTGCCAGCAGCTTATCTAGGGACACTGAAGCTTTCTTT. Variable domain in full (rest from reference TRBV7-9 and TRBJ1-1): DTGVSQNPRHKITKRGQNVTFRCDPISEHNRLYWYRQTLGQGPEFLTYFQNEAQLEKSRLLSDRFSAERPKGSFSTLEIQRTEQGDSAMYLCASSLSRDTEAFFGQGTRLTVV.

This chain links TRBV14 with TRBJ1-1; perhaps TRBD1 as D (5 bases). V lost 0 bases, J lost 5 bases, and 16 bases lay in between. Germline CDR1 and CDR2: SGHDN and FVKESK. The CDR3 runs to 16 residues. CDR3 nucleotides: TGTGCCAGCAGCCAAGAGCAGGGTTCGGCAGGGACTGAAGCTTTCTTT. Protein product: CASSQEQGSAGTEAFF.

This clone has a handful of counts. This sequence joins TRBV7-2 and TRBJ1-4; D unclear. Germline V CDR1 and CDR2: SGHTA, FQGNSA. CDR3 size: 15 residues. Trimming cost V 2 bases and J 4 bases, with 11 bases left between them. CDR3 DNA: TGTGCCAGCAGCTTAAGTCTCGGGAATAATGAAAAACTGTTTTTT. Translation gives CASSLSLGNNEKLFF.

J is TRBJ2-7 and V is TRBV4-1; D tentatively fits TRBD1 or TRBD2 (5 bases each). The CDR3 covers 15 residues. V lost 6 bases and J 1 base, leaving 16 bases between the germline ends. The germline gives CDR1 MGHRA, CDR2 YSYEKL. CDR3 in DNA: TGCGCCAGCAGTCGGGACCACACGGGGTCCTACGAGCAGTACTTC. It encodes CASSRDHTGSYEQYF.

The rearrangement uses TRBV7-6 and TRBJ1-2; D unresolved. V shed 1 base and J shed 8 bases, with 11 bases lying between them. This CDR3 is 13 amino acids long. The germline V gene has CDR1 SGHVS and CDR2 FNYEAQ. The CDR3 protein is CASSLDGVGGYTF. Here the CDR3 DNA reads TGTGCCAGCAGCTTAGACGGTGTTGGAGGCTACACCTTC.

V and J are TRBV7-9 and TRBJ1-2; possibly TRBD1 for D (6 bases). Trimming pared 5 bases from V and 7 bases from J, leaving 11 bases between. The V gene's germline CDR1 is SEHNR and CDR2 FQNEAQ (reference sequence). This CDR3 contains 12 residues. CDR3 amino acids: CASSALGGGYTF. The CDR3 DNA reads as TGTGCCAGCAGCGCCTTAGGGGGTGGCTACACCTTC.

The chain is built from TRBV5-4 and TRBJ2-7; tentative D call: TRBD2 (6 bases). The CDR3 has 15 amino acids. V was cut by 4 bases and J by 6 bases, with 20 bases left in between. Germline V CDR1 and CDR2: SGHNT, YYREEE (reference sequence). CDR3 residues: CASSRGGTGPSEQYF. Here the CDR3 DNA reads TGTGCCAGCAGCCGTGGGGGGACGGGGCCCTCCGAGCAGTACTTC. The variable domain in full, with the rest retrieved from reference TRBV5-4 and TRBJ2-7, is ETGVTQSPTHLIKTRGQQVTLRCSSQSGHNTVSWYQQALGQGPQFIFQYYREEENGRGNFPPRFSGLQFPNYSSELNVNALELDDSALYLCASSRGGTGPSEQYFGPGTRLTVT.

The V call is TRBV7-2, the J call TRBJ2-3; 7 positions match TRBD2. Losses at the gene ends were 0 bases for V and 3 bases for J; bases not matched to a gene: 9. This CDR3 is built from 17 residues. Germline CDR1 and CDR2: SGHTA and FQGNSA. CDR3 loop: CASSLAPGGGGTDTQYF. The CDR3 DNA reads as TGTGCCAGCAGCTTAGCCCCCGGCGGGGGTGGAACAGATACGCAGTATTTT.

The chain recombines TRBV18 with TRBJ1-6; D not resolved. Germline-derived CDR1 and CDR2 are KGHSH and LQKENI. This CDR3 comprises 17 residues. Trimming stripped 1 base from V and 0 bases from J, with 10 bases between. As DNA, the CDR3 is TGTGCCAGCTCACCACAGGCTTTGAGCTCCTATAATTCACCCCTCCACTTT. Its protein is CASSPQALSSYNSPLHF.

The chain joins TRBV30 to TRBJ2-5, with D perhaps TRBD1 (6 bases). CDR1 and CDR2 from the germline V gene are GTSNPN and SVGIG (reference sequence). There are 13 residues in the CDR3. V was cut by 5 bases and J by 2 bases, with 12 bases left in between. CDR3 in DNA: TGTGCCTGGGAGCCGAGGGGGCAAGAGACCCAGTACTTC. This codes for CAWEPRGQETQYF. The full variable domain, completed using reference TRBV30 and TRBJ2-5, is SQTIHQWPATLVQPVGSPLSLECTVEGTSNPNLYWYRQAAGRGLQLLFYSVGIGQISSEVPQNLSASRPQDRQFILSSKKLLLSDSGFYLCAWEPRGQETQYFGPGTRLLVL.